This TCR beta chain was found in a study of CDR3 diversity in severe acne. One entry per CDR3 protein results from TCRdb running MiXCR on the PCR reads. The sample contains approximately 84,000 distinct CDR3 sequences, roughly 51% of which appear only once. Details on this clonotype: As the CDR3 is not closed by the conserved phenylalanine or tryptophan, this likely results from a read error.

The CDR3 is 16 residues long. Germline loops: CDR1 SGHRS, CDR2 YFSETQ. This sequence was found in a male donor in good health, without acne. Input material: blood. The chain recombines TRBV5-1 with TRBJ1-1; D may be TRBD1 (5 bases). CDR3 in amino acids: CTSSPTQDGANAEAFS. DNA of the CDR3: TGCACCAGCAGCCCGACGCAGGACGGGGCTAACGCTGAAGCTTTCTCT.